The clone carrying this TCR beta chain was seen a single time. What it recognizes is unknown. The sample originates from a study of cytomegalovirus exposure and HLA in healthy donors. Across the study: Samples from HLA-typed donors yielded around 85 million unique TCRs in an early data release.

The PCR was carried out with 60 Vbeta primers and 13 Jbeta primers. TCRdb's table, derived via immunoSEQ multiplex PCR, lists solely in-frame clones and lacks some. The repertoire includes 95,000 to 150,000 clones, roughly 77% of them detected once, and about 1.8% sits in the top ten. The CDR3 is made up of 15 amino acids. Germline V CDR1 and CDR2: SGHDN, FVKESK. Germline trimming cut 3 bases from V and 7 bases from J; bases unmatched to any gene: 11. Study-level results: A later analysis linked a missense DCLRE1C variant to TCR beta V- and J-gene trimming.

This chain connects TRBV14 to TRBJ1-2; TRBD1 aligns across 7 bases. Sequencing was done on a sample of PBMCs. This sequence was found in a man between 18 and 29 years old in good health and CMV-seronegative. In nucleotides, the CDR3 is TGTGCCAGCAGCCAGTCCGGACAGGCCTCCGGTGGCTACACCTTC. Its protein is CASSQSGQASGGYTF.